The 10 T cell receptor beta chains presented below share a single source sample, sequenced in a study of regulatory T cells in long-lasting Graves disease. Stated time point: newly diagnosed GD, antithyroid drugs for less than 3 months. Preparation of the TCR library used RNA extracted from PBMCs. Arm-PCR of CDR3 regions and iRepertoire HTBI primers were used to build TCR beta libraries. TCRdb passed the multiplex PCR reads through MiXCR, listing each CDR3 protein once. The sample records around 420,000 distinct CDR3 sequences, roughly 15% being singletons. Sequencing was performed on peripheral blood mononuclear cells (PBMCs), taken at new diagnosis, from a patient treated with antithyroid drugs. The receptors originated from a female donor with Graves disease.

This sequence joins TRBV28 and TRBJ2-2; D is unresolved. The CDR3 covers 12 residues. Per germline, CDR1 MDHEN and CDR2 SYDVKM. V was shortened by 5 bases and J by 6 bases, with 7 bases between the two germline ends. The chain's CDR3 is CASSRMPGELFF. The CDR3 DNA sequence: TGTGCCAGCAGTCGTATGCCCGGGGAGCTGTTTTTT.

This clonotype has a handful of counts. The chain employs TRBV5-4 and TRBJ2-5, with 10 bases aligning to TRBD1. J gave up 12 bases and V 2 bases, and 10 bases lay outside the gene matches. Germline V lookup: CDR1 SGHNT, CDR2 YYREEE (reference sequence). The CDR3 runs 14 residues. CDR3 loop: CASSFPDGTGEEYF. The CDR3 region has the DNA TGTGCCAGCAGCTTTCCCGACGGGACAGGGGAGGAGTACTTC.

Concerning this clonotype itself: This may come from a read error, since a much larger clone is one base off. The V and J genes are TRBV7-2 and TRBJ2-1; 7 bases line up with TRBD2. With 1 base clipped from V and 13 bases from J, the junction kept 13 bases outside the gene matches. Per germline, CDR1 SGHTA and CDR2 FQGNSA. The CDR3 has 15 residues. The CDR3: CASSLGAGVGETQFF. CDR3 in DNA: TGTGCCAGCAGCTTAGGGGCGGGAGTGGGGGAGACCCAGTTCTTC.

This clonotype showed up many times. This rearrangement joins TRBV28 to TRBJ1-4; 8 positions match TRBD1. CDR3 size: 16 residues. With 6 bases clipped from V and 8 bases from J, the junction kept 14 bases outside the gene matches. CDR1 is MDHEN, CDR2 SYDVKM, per germline. CDR3 sequence (DNA): TGTGCCAGCAGCTCTCATTTGGGGACAGGCAGCGAAAAACTGTTTTTT. Amino acid sequence: CASSSHLGTGSEKLFF.

The CDR3 loop reads CASSRGDRNTGELFF. CDR3 DNA: TGTGCCAGCAGTCGTGGGGACAGGAACACCGGGGAGCTGTTTTTT. The rearrangement links TRBV28 to TRBJ2-2; TRBD1 aligns across 7 bases. Germline values: CDR1 MDHEN, CDR2 SYDVKM. J gave up 1 base and V 5 bases, and 4 bases lay outside the gene matches. CDR3 length equals 15 residues.

The rearrangement uses TRBV12-3 or TRBV12-4 and TRBJ1-5, with no clear D. Trimming shortened V by 1 base and J by 9 bases, and 10 bases separated the two germline ends. This CDR3 comprises 13 residues. The CDR3 nucleotides read TGTGCCAGCAGTTTAGATGGTCCCCTGCCCCAGCATTTT. Translating gives CASSLDGPLPQHF.

This clonotype was recorded at least ten times. The J gene is TRBJ1-5, the V gene TRBV20-1; the D gene is possibly TRBD1 (6 bases). The CDR3 runs 16 residues. Between the trimmed V and J ends, which lost 0 bases and 6 bases, there was a span of 18 bases. Looked up from germline, CDR1 is DFQATT and CDR2 is SNEGSKA (reference sequence). CDR3 region: CSARDRQVTRSQPQHF. The CDR3 DNA sequence: TGCAGTGCTAGAGACCGACAGGTGACCCGGAGTCAGCCCCAGCATTTT.

The J gene is TRBJ2-1, the V gene TRBV11-3; 10 positions agree with TRBD2. The CDR3 is 15 amino acids. The germline V gene encodes CDR1 SGHNT and CDR2 YENEEA. With 5 bases clipped from V and 4 bases from J, the junction kept 5 bases outside the gene matches. DNA for the CDR3: TGTGCCAGCAGCCAACTAGCGGGGTTATACAATGAGCAGTTCTTC. It encodes CASSQLAGLYNEQFF.

This clonotype occurred many times. V is TRBV2 and J is TRBJ1-2; no definite D call. This CDR3 has 14 amino acids. Trimming stripped 3 bases from V and 6 bases from J, with 14 bases between. CDR1 and CDR2 (germline): SNHLY, FYNNEI. The CDR3 here is CASSDGRLLDGYTF. The CDR3 nucleotides read TGTGCCAGCAGTGACGGACGGCTTTTGGATGGCTACACCTTC. Full variable domain (missing parts from reference TRBV2 and TRBJ1-2): EPEVTQTPSHQVTQMGQEVILRCVPISNHLYFYWYRQILGQKVEFLVSFYNNEISEKSEIFDDQFSVERPDGSNFTLKIRSTKLEDSAMYFCASSDGRLLDGYTFGSGTRLTVV.

In its sample, this clonotype was seen many times. The V call is TRBV27, the J call TRBJ2-3; TRBD1 aligns across 11 bases. CDR3 length: 16 amino acids. Germline V gene sequence: CDR1 MNHEY, CDR2 SMNVEV (reference sequence). Losses at the gene ends were 8 bases for V and 4 bases for J; bases not matched to a gene: 11. In DNA form, the CDR3 reads TGTGCCAGCGGTGGATCCGGGACAGGGGGGCCAGATACGCAGTATTTT. This sequence encodes CASGGSGTGGPDTQYF.